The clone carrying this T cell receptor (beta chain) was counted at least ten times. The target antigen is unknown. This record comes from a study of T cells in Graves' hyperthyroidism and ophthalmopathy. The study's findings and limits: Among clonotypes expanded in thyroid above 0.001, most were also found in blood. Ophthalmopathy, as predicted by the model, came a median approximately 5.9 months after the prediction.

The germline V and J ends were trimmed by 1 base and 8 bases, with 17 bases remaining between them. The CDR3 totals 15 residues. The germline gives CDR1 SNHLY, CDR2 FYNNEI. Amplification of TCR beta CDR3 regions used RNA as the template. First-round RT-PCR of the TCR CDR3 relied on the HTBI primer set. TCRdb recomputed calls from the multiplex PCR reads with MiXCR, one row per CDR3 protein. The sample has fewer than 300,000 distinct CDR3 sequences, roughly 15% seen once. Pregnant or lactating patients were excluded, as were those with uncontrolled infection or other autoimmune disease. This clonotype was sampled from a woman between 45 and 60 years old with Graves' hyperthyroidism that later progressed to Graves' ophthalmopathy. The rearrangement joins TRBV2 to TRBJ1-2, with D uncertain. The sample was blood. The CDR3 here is CASSEVWDQAMGYTF. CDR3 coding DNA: TGTGCCAGCAGTGAAGTTTGGGATCAGGCTATGGGCTACACCTTC.